This TCR beta chain was retrieved from a study of human T cells and chemical hapten exposure. This clonotype was counted many times. The CDR3 totals 14 residues. Germline CDR1 reads SGHNT; CDR2 reads YENEEA. Trimming removed 5 bases at V and 6 bases at J, with 14 bases between. Via MiXCR, TCRdb re-called the RACE reads, giving one row per CDR3 protein. The table has about 84,000 distinct CDR3 sequences, 11% seen once. Time point in this sample: patch test 3, about 24 weeks after DPC sensitization. The treatment here: therapeutic diphenylcyclopropenone sensitization with weekly scalp DPC. V and J are TRBV11-3 and TRBJ2-1; D ambiguous. The receptor comes from a woman between 50 and 59 years old with alopecia areata. Some clones in this sample may be carry-over from other donors' samples. Sequencing was performed on whole blood, taken in connection with sensitization to the hapten diphenylcyclopropenone (DPC). The CDR3 spells CASSPRRTPNEQFF. CDR3 coding DNA: TGTGCCAGCAGCCCGAGGCGTACTCCCAATGAGCAGTTCTTC.